This TCR beta chain stems from a study of cytomegalovirus exposure and HLA in healthy donors. At collection, donors were nominally healthy, but unrecorded immune exposures were probable. Regarding this clone: No antigen is known for it.

Findings and caveats of the study: Per published reports, the classifier diagnosed cytomegalovirus status with high specificity and sensitivity. A few of the chains that were CMV-associated were confirmed in vitro to be specific for CMV antigens.

Per the germline V gene, CDR1 is MGHDK and CDR2 is SYGVNS. This CDR3 has 17 residues. The PCR employed 60 Vbeta primers together with 13 Jbeta primers. Libraries were prepared by immunoSEQ multiplex PCR; TCRdb keeps only in-frame clonotypes and omits some of them. The profile shows over 250,000 clones, 86% of them singletons. The material sequenced was PBMCs. This chain joins TRBV25-1 and TRBJ2-5, with 11 bases fitting TRBD2. The assigned J gene may be wrong: the sequence end matches TRBJ2-7 better. This clonotype was sampled from a man between 35 and 55 years old in good health and CMV-seropositive. The CDR3 coding sequence is TGTGCCAGCAGTGAATTTAGCGGGAGGGCCAGCTCCTACGAGCAGTACTTC. Its translation: CASSEFSGRASSYEQYF.